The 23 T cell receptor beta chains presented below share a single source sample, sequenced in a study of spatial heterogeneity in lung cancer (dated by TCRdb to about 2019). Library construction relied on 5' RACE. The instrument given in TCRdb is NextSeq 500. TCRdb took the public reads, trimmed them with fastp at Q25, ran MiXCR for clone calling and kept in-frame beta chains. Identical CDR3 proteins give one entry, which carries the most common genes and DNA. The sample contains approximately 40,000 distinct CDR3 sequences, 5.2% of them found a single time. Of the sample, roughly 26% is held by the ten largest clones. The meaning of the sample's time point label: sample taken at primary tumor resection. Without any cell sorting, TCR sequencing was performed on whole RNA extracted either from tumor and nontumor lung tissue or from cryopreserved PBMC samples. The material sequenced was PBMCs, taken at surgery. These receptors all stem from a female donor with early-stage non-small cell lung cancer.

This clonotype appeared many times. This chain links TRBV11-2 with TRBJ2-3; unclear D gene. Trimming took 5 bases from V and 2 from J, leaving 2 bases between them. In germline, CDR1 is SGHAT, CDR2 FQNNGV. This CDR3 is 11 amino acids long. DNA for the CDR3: TGTGCCAGCAGCAACACAGATACGCAGTATTTT. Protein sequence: CASSNTDTQYF.

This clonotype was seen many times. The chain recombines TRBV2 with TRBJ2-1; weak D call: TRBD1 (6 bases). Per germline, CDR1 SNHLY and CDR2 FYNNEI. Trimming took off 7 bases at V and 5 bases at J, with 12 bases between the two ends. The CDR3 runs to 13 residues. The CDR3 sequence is CASNPDRDNEQFF. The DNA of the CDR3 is TGTGCCAGCAATCCGGACAGAGACAATGAGCAGTTCTTC.

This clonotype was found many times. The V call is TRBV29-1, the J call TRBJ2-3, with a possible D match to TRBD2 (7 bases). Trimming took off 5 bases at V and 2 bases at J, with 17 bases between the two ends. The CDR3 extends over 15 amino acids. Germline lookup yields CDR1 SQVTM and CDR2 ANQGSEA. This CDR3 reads CSVPSRGANTDTQYF. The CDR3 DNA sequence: TGCAGCGTTCCCTCTCGGGGGGCCAACACAGATACGCAGTATTTT.

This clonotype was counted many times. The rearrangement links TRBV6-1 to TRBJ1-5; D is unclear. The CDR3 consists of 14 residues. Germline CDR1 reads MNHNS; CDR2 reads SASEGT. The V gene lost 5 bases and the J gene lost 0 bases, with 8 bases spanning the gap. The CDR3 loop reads CASSSYYSNQPQHF. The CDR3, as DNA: TGTGCCAGCAGTAGTTACTATAGCAATCAGCCCCAGCATTTT.

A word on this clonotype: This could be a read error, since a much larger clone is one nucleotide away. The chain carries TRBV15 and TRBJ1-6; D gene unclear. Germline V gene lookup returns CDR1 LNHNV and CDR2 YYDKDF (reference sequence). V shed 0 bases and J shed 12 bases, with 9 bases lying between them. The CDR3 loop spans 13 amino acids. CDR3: CATSRDGDLPLHF. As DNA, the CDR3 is TGTGCCACCAGCAGAGACGGTGATTTACCCCTCCACTTT.

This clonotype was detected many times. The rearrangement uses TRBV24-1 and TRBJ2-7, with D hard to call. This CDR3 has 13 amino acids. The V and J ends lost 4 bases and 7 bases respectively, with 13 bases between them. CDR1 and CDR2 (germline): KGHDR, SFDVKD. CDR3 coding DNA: TGTGCCACCAGTGACCCCCCGTTAGTGGAGCAGTACTTC. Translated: CATSDPPLVEQYF.

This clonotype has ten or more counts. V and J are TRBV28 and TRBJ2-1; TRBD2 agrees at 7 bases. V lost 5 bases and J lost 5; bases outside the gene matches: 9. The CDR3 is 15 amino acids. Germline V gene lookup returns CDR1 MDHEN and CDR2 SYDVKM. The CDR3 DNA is TGTGCCAGCAGTCCCTGGGGGGGTAGCAACAATGAGCAGTTCTTC. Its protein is CASSPWGGSNNEQFF.

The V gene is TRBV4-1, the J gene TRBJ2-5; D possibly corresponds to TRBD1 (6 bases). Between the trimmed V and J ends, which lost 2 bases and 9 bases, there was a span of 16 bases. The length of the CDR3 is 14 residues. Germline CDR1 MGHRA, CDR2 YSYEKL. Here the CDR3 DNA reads TGCGCCAGCAGCCAACCGGGGACCGCAGGGGCCCAGTACTTC. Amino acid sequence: CASSQPGTAGAQYF.

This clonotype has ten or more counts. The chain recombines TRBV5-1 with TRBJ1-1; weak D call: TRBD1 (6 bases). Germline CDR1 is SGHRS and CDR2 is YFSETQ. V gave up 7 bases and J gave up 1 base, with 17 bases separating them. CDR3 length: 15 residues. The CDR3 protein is CASRTNRDTNTEAFF. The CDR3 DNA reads TGCGCCAGCCGCACTAACAGGGATACGAACACTGAAGCTTTCTTT.

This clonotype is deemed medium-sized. In DNA, the CDR3 is TGTGCCAGCAGTTCATCGACTAGCGGGGGGCCAAACTGGAATGAGCAGTTCTTC. It specifies CASSSSTSGGPNWNEQFF. The rearrangement joins TRBV12-3 or TRBV12-4 to TRBJ2-1; 13 bases are shared with TRBD2. This CDR3 is 18 amino acids long. J was trimmed by 7 bases and V by 4 bases; bases with no gene match: 13.

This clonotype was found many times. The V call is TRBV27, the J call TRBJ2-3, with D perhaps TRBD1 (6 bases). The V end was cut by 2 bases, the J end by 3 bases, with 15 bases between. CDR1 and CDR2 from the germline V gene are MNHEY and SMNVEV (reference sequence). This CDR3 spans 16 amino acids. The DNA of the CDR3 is TGTGCCAGCAGTTTAGAAACAGGGTTAGGGACAGATACGCAGTATTTT. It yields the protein CASSLETGLGTDTQYF.

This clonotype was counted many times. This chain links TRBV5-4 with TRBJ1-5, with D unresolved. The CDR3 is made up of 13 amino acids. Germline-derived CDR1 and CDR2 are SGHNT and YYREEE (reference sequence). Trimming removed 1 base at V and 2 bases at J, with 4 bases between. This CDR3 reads CASSLSGNQPQHF. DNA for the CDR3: TGTGCCAGCAGCTTGAGCGGCAATCAGCCCCAGCATTTT.

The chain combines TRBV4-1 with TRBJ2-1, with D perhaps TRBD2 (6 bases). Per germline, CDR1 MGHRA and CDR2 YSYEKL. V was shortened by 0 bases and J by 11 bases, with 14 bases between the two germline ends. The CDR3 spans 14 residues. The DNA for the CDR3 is TGCGCCAGCAGCCAAGATCGGGGAGGTCCCAAGCAGTTCTTC. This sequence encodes CASSQDRGGPKQFF.

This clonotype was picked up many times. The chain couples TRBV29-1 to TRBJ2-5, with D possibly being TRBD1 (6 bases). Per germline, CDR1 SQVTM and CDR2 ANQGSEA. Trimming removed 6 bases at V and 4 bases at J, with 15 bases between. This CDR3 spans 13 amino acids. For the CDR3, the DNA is TGCAGCGTCCACCGGCAGGGGCCAGAGACCCAGTACTTC. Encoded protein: CSVHRQGPETQYF.

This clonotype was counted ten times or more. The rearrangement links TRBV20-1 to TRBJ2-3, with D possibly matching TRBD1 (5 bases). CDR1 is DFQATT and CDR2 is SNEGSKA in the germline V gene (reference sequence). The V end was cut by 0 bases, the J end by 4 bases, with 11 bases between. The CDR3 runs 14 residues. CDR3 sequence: CSARDLVGADTQYF. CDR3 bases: TGCAGTGCTAGAGATCTGGTAGGGGCAGATACGCAGTATTTT.

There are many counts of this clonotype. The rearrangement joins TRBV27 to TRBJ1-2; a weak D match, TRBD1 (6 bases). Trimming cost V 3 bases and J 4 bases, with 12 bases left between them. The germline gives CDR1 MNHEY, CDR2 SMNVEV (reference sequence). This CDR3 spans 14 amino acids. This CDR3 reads CASSLGGQPYGYTF. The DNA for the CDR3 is TGTGCCAGCAGTTTGGGGGGCCAGCCCTATGGCTACACCTTC.

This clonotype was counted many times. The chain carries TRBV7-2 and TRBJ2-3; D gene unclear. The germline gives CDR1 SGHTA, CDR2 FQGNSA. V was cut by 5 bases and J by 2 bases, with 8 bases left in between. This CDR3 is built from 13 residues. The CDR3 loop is CASSRLYTDTQYF. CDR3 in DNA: TGTGCCAGCAGCAGACTTTACACAGATACGCAGTATTTT.

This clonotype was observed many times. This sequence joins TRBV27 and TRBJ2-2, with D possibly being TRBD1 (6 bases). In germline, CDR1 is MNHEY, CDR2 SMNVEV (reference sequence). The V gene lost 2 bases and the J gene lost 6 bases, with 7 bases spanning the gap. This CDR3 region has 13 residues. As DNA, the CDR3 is TGTGCCAGCAGTTTACAGGGGCCCGGGGAGCTGTTTTTT. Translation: CASSLQGPGELFF.

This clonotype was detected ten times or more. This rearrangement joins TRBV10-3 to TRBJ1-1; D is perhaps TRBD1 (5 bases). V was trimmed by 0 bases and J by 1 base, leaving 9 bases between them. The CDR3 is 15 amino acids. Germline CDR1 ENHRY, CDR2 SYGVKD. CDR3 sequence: CAISESGVRNTEAFF. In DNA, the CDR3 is TGTGCCATCAGTGAGTCGGGGGTAAGGAACACTGAAGCTTTCTTT.

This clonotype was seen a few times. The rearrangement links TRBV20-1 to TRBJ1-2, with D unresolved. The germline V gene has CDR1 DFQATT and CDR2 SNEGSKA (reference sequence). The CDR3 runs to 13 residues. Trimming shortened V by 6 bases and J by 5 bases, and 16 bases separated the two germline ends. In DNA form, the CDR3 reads TGCAGTGCCGTTACTAGGGAGTCGTATGGCTACACCTTC. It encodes CSAVTRESYGYTF.

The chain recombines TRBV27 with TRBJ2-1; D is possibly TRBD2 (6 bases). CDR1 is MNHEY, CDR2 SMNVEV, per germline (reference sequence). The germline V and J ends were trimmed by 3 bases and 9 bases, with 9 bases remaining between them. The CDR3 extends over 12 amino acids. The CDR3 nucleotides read TGTGCCAGCAGTTTCCAGGGAGGTGAGCAGTTCTTC. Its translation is CASSFQGGEQFF.

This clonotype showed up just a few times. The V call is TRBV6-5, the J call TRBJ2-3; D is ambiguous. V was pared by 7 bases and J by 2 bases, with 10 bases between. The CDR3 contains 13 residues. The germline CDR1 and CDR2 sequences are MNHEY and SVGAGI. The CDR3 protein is CASTAVPTDTQYF. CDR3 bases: TGTGCCAGCACGGCCGTTCCCACAGATACGCAGTATTTT.

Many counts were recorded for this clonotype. The CDR3 is CSARKQGGDGYTF. CDR3 nucleotide sequence: TGCAGTGCCCGGAAACAGGGAGGTGATGGCTACACCTTC. The chain joins TRBV20-1 to TRBJ1-2; D is perhaps TRBD1 (6 bases). Germline V gene lookup returns CDR1 DFQATT and CDR2 SNEGSKA (reference sequence). V gave up 6 bases and J gave up 6 bases, with 17 bases separating them. The CDR3 has 13 residues.